Listed below are T cell receptor beta chains from one sample, sequenced in a study of chemoradiotherapy in HPV16-positive cancers. The data were produced by immunoSEQ multiplex PCR, yet TCRdb's version contains in-frame clones alone and is incomplete. The data contain about 2,900 clones, 70% to 80% of them singletons. The sequencing used tumor tissue, collected from a patient who underwent chemoradiotherapy. These TCRs come from a human donor with HPV-associated anogenital cancer. CDR3s include the opening cysteine and the closing phenylalanine or tryptophan. The D gene is left open where the match is weak. Clone size appears in some rows only: once, few, many, or a class for an expanded clone.

CDR3aa,CDR3nt,len,v_gene,j_gene,d_gene,abundance
CASSRTEAFF,TGTGCCAGTAGTCGAACTGAAGCTTTCTTT,10,TRBV2,TRBJ1-1,-,-
CASSFGQVSYEQYF,TGTGCCAGCAGCTTCGGACAGGTTTCCTACGAGCAGTACTTC,14,TRBV7-2,TRBJ2-7,TRBD1,few
CGGSGAAGYTF,TGTGGAGGGAGTGGGGCGGCTGGCTACACCTTC,11,TRBV7-9,TRBJ1-2,-,-
CASSYSLSGNTIYF,TGTGCCAGCAGTTACTCGCTCTCTGGAAACACCATATATTTT,14,TRBV6-5,TRBJ1-3,-,-
CASSGGETGPGTQYF,TGTGCCAGTAGTGGTGGGGAGACAGGGCCTGGGACCCAGTACTTC,15,TRBV19,TRBJ2-5,TRBD1,few
CAISESIPGTGNTIYF,TGTGCCATCAGTGAGTCAATTCCGGGAACTGGAAACACCATATATTTT,16,TRBV10-3,TRBJ1-3,-,-
CASSKGVTVWNEQFF,TGTGCCAGTAGTAAAGGGGTGACAGTCTGGAATGAGCAGTTCTTC,15,TRBV19,TRBJ2-1,-,-
CASSGGPLGAVDTQYF,TGTGCCAGCAGTGGGGGGCCCCTCGGGGCGGTAGATACGCAGTATTTT,16,TRBV2,TRBJ2-3,-,few
CASRRGQGSNEQYF,TGTGCCAGCAGGAGGGGACAGGGTAGCAACGAGCAGTACTTC,14,TRBV6-1,TRBJ2-7,TRBD1,-
CASEANTEAFF,TGTGCCAGTGAGGCGAACACTGAAGCTTTCTTT,11,TRBV19,TRBJ1-1,-,-
CAISEPGTSGGGETQYF,TGTGCCATCAGTGAGCCCGGGACTAGCGGTGGGGGAGAGACCCAGTACTTC,17,TRBV10-3,TRBJ2-5,TRBD2,-
CASSMDGNLNYGYTF,TGTGCCAGCAGCATGGACGGGAACCTTAACTATGGCTACACCTTC,15,TRBV7-2,TRBJ1-2,-,-
CAWRRGGYEQYF,TGTGCCTGGAGAAGGGGGGGGTACGAGCAGTACTTC,12,TRBV30,TRBJ2-7,-,large
CASGSQVSIGEQYF,TGTGCTAGTGGTTCACAGGTCTCGATCGGTGAGCAGTACTTC,14,TRBV12-5,TRBJ2-7,-,once
CASSPGWGGQETQYF,TGTGCCAGCAGCCCCGGGTGGGGAGGGCAAGAGACCCAGTACTTC,15,TRBV7-9,TRBJ2-5,TRBD2,-
CASSDSGGAGEQFF,TGTGCCAGCAGTGATAGCGGGGGGGCGGGTGAGCAGTTCTTC,14,TRBV6-1,TRBJ2-1,TRBD2,once
CASSMGLAEWEDTQYF,TGTGCCAGTAGTATGGGGCTAGCGGAGTGGGAAGATACGCAGTATTTT,16,TRBV19,TRBJ2-3,TRBD2,-
CSVGTAFEQYF,TGCAGCGTCGGGACAGCCTTTGAGCAGTACTTC,11,TRBV29-1,TRBJ2-7,TRBD1,-
CASSIRETQYF,TGTGCCAGCAGTATCAGGGAGACCCAGTACTTC,11,TRBV2,TRBJ2-5,-,few
CASSGLTEAFF,TGTGCCAGCAGTGGCCTCACTGAAGCTTTCTTT,11,TRBV7-9,TRBJ1-1,-,-
CASSFTARNTEAFF,TGTGCCAGCAGCTTCACCGCTAGGAACACTGAAGCTTTCTTT,14,TRBV7-3,TRBJ1-1,-,-
CASSLVGGGYTF,TGTGCCAGCAGCTTAGTAGGTGGCGGCTACACCTTC,12,TRBV11-2,TRBJ1-2,-,-
CASRDPRDSETQYF,TGTGCCAGCAGAGACCCGAGGGACTCAGAGACCCAGTACTTC,14,TRBV25-1,TRBJ2-5,-,-
CASTTSGEETQYF,TGTGCCAGCACGACTAGCGGAGAGGAGACCCAGTACTTC,13,TRBV7-9,TRBJ2-5,TRBD2,-
CAWSSENTEAFF,TGTGCCTGGAGCTCAGAGAACACTGAAGCTTTCTTT,12,TRBV30,TRBJ1-1,-,few
CASSEAHPGLAEDTQYF,TGTGCCAGCAGTGAAGCGCACCCGGGACTAGCGGAAGATACGCAGTATTTT,17,TRBV2,TRBJ2-3,TRBD2,-
CASGPGQTNNEQFF,TGTGCCAGTGGGCCGGGACAGACCAACAATGAGCAGTTCTTC,14,TRBV7-9,TRBJ2-1,TRBD1,-
CASSFDSYGYTF,TGTGCCAGCAGCTTTGACAGCTATGGCTACACCTTC,12,TRBV7-9,TRBJ1-2,-,-
CASSRAKGAEAFF,TGTGCCAGCTCCAGGGCGAAGGGCGCTGAAGCTTTCTTT,13,TRBV7-3,TRBJ1-1,-,-
CASSETEGTLYGYTF,TGTGCCAGCAGTGAAACAGAGGGTACATTATATGGCTACACCTTC,15,TRBV2,TRBJ1-2,-,-